Below are 2 T cell receptor beta chains sequenced from a single sample in a study of vaccination and CD4 T cells after COVID-19 (dated by TCRdb to between 2021 and 2024). The antigens these receptors bind are not known. Explained via the paper, the treatment or condition label denotes: roughly 10-day PBMC culture with coronavirus spike peptide pools or control peptides (ViraFEST assay). Library preparation employed PCR. Sequencing relied on an Illumina iSeq 100. DNA from cultured CD4+ T cells underwent TCR sequencing with the Oncomine TCR Beta short-read assay at the Johns Hopkins FTIC core. The public reads were reanalyzed by TCRdb: fastp trimming at Q25, MiXCR alignment, in-frame beta chains only. When rows share a CDR3 protein, they turn into one entry using the most common DNA and genes. The sample records approximately 12,000 distinct CDR3 sequences, around a third of which are singletons. 30% to 35% of the sample is held by the ten biggest clonotypes.

The sample was CD4+ T cells from blood, cultured in vitro, taken before SARS-CoV-2 vaccination. The receptors were sampled from a human donor who received a COVID-19 vaccine.

This sequence joins TRBV18 and TRBJ2-7; D unresolved. There are 13 residues in the CDR3. CDR1 KGHSH and CDR2 LQKENI come from the germline V gene. V lost 6 bases and J 6 bases, leaving 15 bases between the germline ends. The CDR3 DNA follows: TGTGCCAGCTCTACGGGTTACAGTTCCGAGCAGTACTTC. This translates into CASSTGYSSEQYF.

This clonotype was counted only a few times. CDR3 in amino acids: CATAGRFFSTDTQYF. The DNA of the CDR3 is TGTGCCACTGCCGGAAGGTTTTTTAGCACAGATACGCAGTATTTT. The chain is built from TRBV24-1 and TRBJ2-3; D remains unclear. From germline, CDR1 is KGHDR and CDR2 SFDVKD. Between the trimmed V and J ends, which lost 10 bases and 0 bases, there was a span of 16 bases. The CDR3 has 15 amino acids.